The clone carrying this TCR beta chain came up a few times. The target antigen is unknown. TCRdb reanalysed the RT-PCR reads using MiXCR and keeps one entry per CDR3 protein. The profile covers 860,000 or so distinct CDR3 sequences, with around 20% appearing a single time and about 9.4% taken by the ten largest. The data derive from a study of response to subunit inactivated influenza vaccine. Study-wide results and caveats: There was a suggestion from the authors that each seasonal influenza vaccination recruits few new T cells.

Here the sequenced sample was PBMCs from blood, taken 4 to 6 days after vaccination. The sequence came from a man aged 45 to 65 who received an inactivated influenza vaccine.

The CDR3: CSASPGRNEQYF. The CDR3 coding sequence is TGCAGTGCAAGCCCAGGGCGTAACGAGCAGTACTTC. The J gene is TRBJ2-7, the V gene TRBV20-1, with a possible D match to TRBD1 (5 bases). Germline values: CDR1 DFQATT, CDR2 SNEGSKA (reference sequence). The length of the CDR3 is 12 residues. The V end was cut by 6 bases, the J end by 5 bases, with 14 bases between.